This T cell receptor beta chain is from a study of OX40 agonist ivuxolimab in advanced cancers. It was autoimmune disease history or systemic immunosuppression that excluded patients. Germline assignment: CDR1 SGDLS and CDR2 YYNGEE. CDR3 length equals 17 residues. The V segment lost 2 bases and the J segment 2 bases; nucleotides outside the gene matches: 8. The repertoire was sequenced with immunoSEQ multiplex PCR; TCRdb's copy has only in-frame clones and lacks some. The sample lists 100,000 or so clones; 84% were seen once. Sequenced here: CD4+ or CD8+ T cells sorted from blood, sampled in a trial of the OX40 agonist ivuxolimab. The sequence came from an adult with an advanced solid tumor such as melanoma, head and neck, liver or kidney cancer. The chain joins TRBV9 to TRBJ1-2; TRBD1 matches at 11 bases. As DNA, the CDR3 is TGTGCCAGCAGCGTCACCGGGACAGGGGGTAGGAACTATGGCTACACCTTC. Its protein product is CASSVTGTGGRNYGYTF. The full variable domain, with the rest looked up from reference TRBV9 and TRBJ1-2, is DSGVTQTPKHLITATGQRVTLRCSPRSGDLSVYWYQQSLDQGLQFLIQYYNGEERAKGNILERFSAQQFPDLHSELNLSSLELGDSALYFCASSVTGTGGRNYGYTFGSGTRLTVV.